A selection of T cell receptor beta chains follows, all from one sample in a study of blood T cell repertoires in COVID-19. TCRdb keeps only in-frame clones here, not all; method: immunoSEQ multiplex PCR. The sample shows approximately 60,000 clones, about four fifths of them seen only once. Sequencing input: peripheral blood. All receptors derive from a woman aged 60-75 years with acute or convalescent COVID-19. CDR3s include the opening cysteine and the closing phenylalanine or tryptophan. The D gene is left open where the match is weak. Clone size appears in some rows only: once, few, many, or a class for an expanded clone.

.	TRBD1	TRBV9	TRBJ1-2	CASSEGTGGSYTF	TGTGCCAGCAGCGAGGGGACAGGGGGCAGCTACACCTTC
.	TRBD1	TRBV7-9	TRBJ2-7	CASSFGQGSEQYF	TGTGCCAGCAGCTTCGGACAGGGGAGCGAGCAGTACTTC
few	.	TRBV9	TRBJ1-4	CASSPDPGRPNEKLFF	TGTGCCAGCAGCCCGGACCCCGGGAGACCAAATGAAAAACTGTTTTTT
.	TRBD1	TRBV4-1	TRBJ2-1	CASSLGQGNEQFF	TGCGCCAGCAGCCTAGGACAGGGCAATGAGCAGTTCTTC
.	TRBD1	TRBV11-2	TRBJ2-5	CASSLAIHRGRETQYF	TGTGCCAGCAGCTTAGCTATACACAGGGGGAGGGAGACCCAGTACTTC
.	TRBD2	TRBV2	TRBJ2-1	CASSLTSGAYNEQFF	TGTGCCAGCAGCCTGACTAGCGGGGCCTACAATGAGCAGTTCTTC
.	.	TRBV6-5	TRBJ1-2	CASSYDVGGRVNGYTF	TGTGCCAGCAGTTACGATGTGGGGGGGCGGGTAAATGGCTACACCTTC
few	.	TRBV2	TRBJ1-2	CATPQGRGAGYTF	TGTGCCACCCCTCAGGGCCGGGGGGCCGGCTACACCTTC
once	.	TRBV19	TRBJ2-3	CASSLTLVRDTQYF	TGTGCCAGTAGTCTCACCCTGGTCAGGGATACGCAGTATTTT
once	TRBD2	TRBV5-6	TRBJ2-3	CASSLTRDYLSDTQYF	TGTGCCAGCAGCTTAACCCGGGACTATCTCTCAGATACGCAGTATTTT
.	.	TRBV11-2	TRBJ1-1	CASSSGWGVGMTEAFF	TGTGCCAGCAGCTCAGGTTGGGGCGTCGGTATGACTGAAGCTTTCTTT
few	TRBD1	TRBV30	TRBJ1-2	CAAEGQGAPLSGGYTF	TGTGCTGCGGAGGGACAGGGGGCCCCGTTGAGTGGTGGCTACACCTTC
.	TRBD2	TRBV11-2	TRBJ2-1	CASISGLAEQFF	TGTGCCAGCATATCAGGACTAGCAGAGCAGTTCTTC
.	TRBD2	TRBV3-1/TRBV3-2	TRBJ2-5	CASSRFHSGGKETQYF	TGTGCCAGCAGCCGGTTTCACAGCGGGGGGAAAGAGACCCAGTACTTC
.	.	TRBV5-1	TRBJ2-3	CASSLRGLGTDTQYF	TGCGCCAGCAGCTTGAGGGGCCTCGGCACAGATACGCAGTATTTT
.	.	TRBV5-6	TRBJ1-4	CASSSGQAPSGKLFF	TGTGCCAGCAGTTCAGGACAAGCACCTTCTGGAAAACTGTTTTTT
once	.	TRBV27	TRBJ1-1	CASSSDSWTEAFF	TGTGCCAGCAGTTCGGACAGTTGGACTGAAGCTTTCTTT
.	.	TRBV30	TRBJ1-4	CAWSVGTRGNEKLFF	TGTGCCTGGAGTGTGGGGACACGTGGGAATGAAAAACTGTTTTTT
once	.	TRBV5-6	TRBJ1-1	CASSFVSSAEAFF	TGTGCCAGCAGTTTTGTGTCCTCGGCTGAAGCTTTCTTT
.	TRBD1	TRBV11-2	TRBJ2-7	CASRGDRGDEQYF	TGTGCCAGCAGGGGAGACAGGGGCGACGAGCAGTACTTC